These 27 T cell receptor beta chains were sequenced from one sample in a study of vaccination and CD4 T cells after COVID-19. The Oncomine TCR Beta short-read assay was applied to DNA of cultured CD4+ T cells. MiXCR, run by TCRdb on the PCR reads, gives a single entry per CDR3 protein. The sample comprises 10,000 to 12,000 distinct CDR3 sequences, under 70% of which are singletons, and over 10% rests with the top ten. These TCRs are of unknown antigen specificity. Treatment denoted: roughly nine-day PBMC culture with coronavirus spike peptide pools or control peptides (ViraFEST assay). The sequencing sample was made of CD4+ T cells from blood, cultured in vitro. All receptors come from a human donor who had recovered from COVID-19.

The sample holds one count of this clonotype. The V call is TRBV5-1, the J call TRBJ1-1; no reliable D call. The CDR3 covers 15 residues. Per the germline V gene, CDR1 is SGHRS and CDR2 is YFSETQ. V lost 1 base and J lost 5, with 15 bases in between. CDR3 sequence (DNA): TGCGCCAGCAGCTTGAGCGGGAACAGTAGGACTGAAGCTTTCTTT. Its protein is CASSLSGNSRTEAFF.

This clonotype was counted only a few times. This chain uses TRBV20-1 with TRBJ2-4; a weak D match, TRBD1 (5 bases). The CDR3 loop spans 15 amino acids. CDR1 is DFQATT, CDR2 SNEGSKA, per germline (reference sequence). Trimming left V 3 bases short and J 0 bases short, with 12 bases between. CDR3 sequence reads: CSASEARVAKNIQYF. CDR3 nucleotide sequence: TGCAGTGCTAGTGAGGCCAGGGTAGCCAAAAACATTCAGTACTTC.

The genes are TRBV5-4 and TRBJ2-3; 8 positions match TRBD2. The CDR3 covers 15 residues. The germline gives CDR1 SGHNT, CDR2 YYREEE (reference sequence). J lost 5 bases, V lost 3 bases, and 8 bases had no gene match. DNA of the CDR3: TGTGCCAGCAGCTCTACGAGCGGGAGTAGAGATACGCAGTATTTT. Encoded protein: CASSSTSGSRDTQYF. The full variable domain, its missing parts supplied by reference TRBV5-4 and TRBJ2-3, is ETGVTQSPTHLIKTRGQQVTLRCSSQSGHNTVSWYQQALGQGPQFIFQYYREEENGRGNFPPRFSGLQFPNYSSELNVNALELDDSALYLCASSSTSGSRDTQYFGPGTRLTVL.

The chain joins TRBV20-1 to TRBJ2-7; TRBD2 matches 14 bases. CDR1 and CDR2 (germline): DFQATT, SNEGSKA (reference sequence). The CDR3 totals 14 residues. The V gene end was trimmed by 6 bases and the J gene end by 5 bases; junction bases not matched to a gene: 6. The CDR3 DNA follows: TGCAGTGCCGACGCGACTAGCGGGAGGGACGAGCAGTACTTC. As protein: CSADATSGRDEQYF.

This clonotype is labeled large. This chain's CDR3 is CASSFVDRAGELFF. The CDR3 coding sequence is TGTGCCAGCAGCTTTGTAGATAGGGCCGGGGAGCTGTTTTTT. The rearrangement links TRBV7-9 to TRBJ2-2; D remains ambiguous. Germline CDR1 SEHNR, CDR2 FQNEAQ (reference sequence). Trimming took off 3 bases at V and 6 bases at J, with 11 bases between the two ends. This CDR3 comprises 14 residues.

The chain combines TRBV19 with TRBJ2-1; 12 bases are a match to TRBD2. The J segment lost 4 bases and the V segment lost 1 base, leaving 2 bases of the junction unmatched. This CDR3 is 16 amino acids long. Germline lookup yields CDR1 LNHDA and CDR2 SQIVND (reference sequence). CDR3 protein: CASSIGLAGGYNEQFF. CDR3 coding DNA: TGTGCCAGTAGTATAGGGCTAGCGGGAGGGTACAATGAGCAGTTCTTC.

The J gene is TRBJ2-4, the V gene TRBV7-2; 15 bases are shared with TRBD2. The CDR3 is 16 residues long. The V gene's germline CDR1 is SGHTA and CDR2 FQGNSA. Unmatched junction bases numbered 7, after V lost 5 bases and J lost 8 bases. The CDR3 bases are TGTGCCAGCAGCCCTAGGGGACTAGCGGGAGGACACATTCAGTACTTC. It is translated as CASSPRGLAGGHIQYF. The entire variable domain, with the rest obtained from reference TRBV7-2 and TRBJ2-4, is as follows: GAGVSQSPSNKVTEKGKDVELRCDPISGHTALYWYRQSLGQGLEFLIYFQGNSAPDKSGLPSDRFSAERTGGSVSTLTIQRTQQEDSAVYLCASSPRGLAGGHIQYFGAGTRLSVL.

This chain links TRBV4-2 with TRBJ2-3; TRBD1 or TRBD2 may be the D gene (5 bases each). V was pared by 6 bases and J by 2 bases, with 12 bases between. This CDR3 has 14 amino acids. The germline gives CDR1 LGHNA, CDR2 YNFKEQ. The CDR3 nucleotides read TGTGCCAGCAGAAGGGGCGGGTACACAGATACGCAGTATTTT. Translating it yields CASRRGGYTDTQYF.

This chain joins TRBV14 and TRBJ2-2, with a tentative D call TRBD2 (5 bases). The CDR3 runs 16 residues. The germline CDR1 and CDR2 sequences are SGHDN and FVKESK. Trimming removed 0 bases at V and 0 bases at J, with 8 bases between. The CDR3 sequence is CASSQDGMANTGELFF. The CDR3 region has the DNA TGTGCCAGCAGCCAAGACGGGATGGCGAACACCGGGGAGCTGTTTTTT.

The chain couples TRBV2 to TRBJ2-1, with a possible D match to TRBD2 (6 bases). The CDR3 contains 14 residues. V gave up 6 bases and J gave up 10 bases, with 19 bases separating them. Per the germline V gene, CDR1 is SNHLY and CDR2 is FYNNEI. CDR3 sequence (DNA): TGTGCCAGCAGACGGGACTTTTCCTCCGGGGAGCAGTTCTTC. It yields the protein CASRRDFSSGEQFF. The full variable domain, completed using reference TRBV2 and TRBJ2-1, is EPEVTQTPSHQVTQMGQEVILRCVPISNHLYFYWYRQILGQKVEFLVSFYNNEISEKSEIFDDQFSVERPDGSNFTLKIRSTKLEDSAMYFCASRRDFSSGEQFFGPGTRLTVL.

V is TRBV6-1 and J is TRBJ1-2; D is unresolved. The length of the CDR3 is 10 residues. V gave up 8 bases and J gave up 7 bases, with 8 bases separating them. The V gene's germline CDR1 is MNHNS and CDR2 SASEGT. The CDR3 DNA sequence: TGTGCCAGCGACGAGCTTGGCTACACCTTC. This encodes CASDELGYTF.

About this clonotype itself: No DNA is shown, since the ends of the CDR3 on it are uncertain; the CDR3 is the one TCRdb lists. The rearrangement links TRBV27 to TRBJ2-7; the D call TRBD1 from the table was never checked on the DNA. With termini counted, the CDR3 has 18 amino acids. The germline V gene has CDR1 MNHEY and CDR2 SMNVEV (reference sequence). The CDR3 protein is CASSTSTKGPIPYYEQYF.

The chain links TRBV7-2 to TRBJ1-1; no reliable D call. The CDR3 totals 13 residues. Germline lookup yields CDR1 SGHTA and CDR2 FQGNSA. Trimming removed 1 base at V and 8 bases at J, with 11 bases between. As DNA, the CDR3 is TGTGCCAGCAGCTTAGAGAGGGTAGCCGAAGCTTTCTTT. Encoded protein: CASSLERVAEAFF.

This chain connects TRBV7-9 to TRBJ1-2, with D possibly being TRBD1 (6 bases). Germline V gene lookup returns CDR1 SEHNR and CDR2 FQNEAQ (reference sequence). The CDR3 has 18 amino acids. V was cut by 5 bases and J by 4 bases, with 26 bases left in between. CDR3: CASSGGYRAPEEFYGYTF. The CDR3 DNA reads TGTGCCAGCAGCGGAGGCTACAGGGCACCAGAAGAGTTCTATGGCTACACCTTC.

This chain uses TRBV20-1 with TRBJ1-5; D not certain. The CDR3 extends over 12 amino acids. The V end was cut by 3 bases, the J end by 4 bases, with 7 bases between. CDR1 DFQATT and CDR2 SNEGSKA come from the germline V gene (reference sequence). The CDR3 sequence: CSARRANQPQHF. DNA for the CDR3: TGCAGTGCTAGGAGGGCGAATCAGCCCCAGCATTTT.

This CDR3 is CASSLGQGNTEAFF. CDR3 nucleotides: TGTGCCAGCAGCTTAGGACAGGGGAACACTGAAGCTTTCTTT. V gene TRBV11-2 combines with J gene TRBJ1-1; 7 bases map to TRBD1. J lost 1 base, V lost 1 base, and 0 bases had no gene match. There are 14 residues in the CDR3. Germline V lookup: CDR1 SGHAT, CDR2 FQNNGV. The full variable domain, rest sourced from reference TRBV11-2 and TRBJ1-1, is EAGVAQSPRYKIIEKRQSVAFWCNPISGHATLYWYQQILGQGPKLLIQFQNNGVVDDSQLPKDRFSAERLKGVDSTLKIQPAKLEDSAVYLCASSLGQGNTEAFFGQGTRLTVV.

The chain couples TRBV5-1 to TRBJ2-2; a weak D match, TRBD2 (5 bases). V was pared by 4 bases and J by 4 bases, with 17 bases between. This CDR3 region has 16 residues. Per the germline V gene, CDR1 is SGHRS and CDR2 is YFSETQ. The CDR3 loop reads CASSAPLRTVTGELFF. CDR3 nucleotide sequence: TGCGCCAGCAGCGCGCCCCTTCGGACTGTCACCGGGGAGCTGTTTTTT.

The rearrangement joins TRBV6-1 to TRBJ1-4; 10 nucleotides agree with TRBD1. Trimming at V came to 6 bases and at J to 7 bases, leaving 11 bases not matched to a gene. The CDR3 totals 16 residues. Germline CDR1 is MNHNS and CDR2 is SASEGT. CDR3 residues: CASRPRDRGLGEKLFF. The CDR3 DNA follows: TGTGCCAGCAGACCCCGTGACAGGGGGCTTGGTGAAAAACTGTTTTTT.

This clonotype was observed once. Compared with germline, one end of the junction differs, possibly owing to a read error. The chain uses TRBV6-1 and TRBJ2-5; 14 nucleotides align to TRBD2. Germline V CDR1 and CDR2: MNHNS, SASEGT. The CDR3 totals 16 residues. The CDR3 DNA follows: TGTACCAGCAGTGCTGGGACTAGCGGGAGCTTAAAGACCCAGTACTTC. Translated, it gives CTSSAGTSGSLKTQYF.

CDR3 coding DNA: TGTGCCAGCAGCCATTCCAGGGCTGACAGCACTGAAGCTTTCTTT. This codes for CASSHSRADSTEAFF. The rearrangement links TRBV12-3 or TRBV12-4 to TRBJ1-1; tentative D call: TRBD1 (5 bases). The CDR3 runs 15 residues. Trimming pared 6 bases from V and 4 bases from J, leaving 18 bases between.

There are a few counts of this clonotype. For the CDR3, the DNA is TGCAGTGCTACGGGCTGGTTCGGCGGGAGGTACAATGAGCAGTTCTTC. Translating gives CSATGWFGGRYNEQFF. The chain combines TRBV20-1 with TRBJ2-1; TRBD2 aligns across 8 bases. The CDR3 has 16 residues. CDR1 and CDR2 (germline): DFQATT, SNEGSKA (reference sequence). V lost 4 bases and J lost 4; bases outside the gene matches: 12.

CDR3 in DNA: TGCAGTGCTAGAGGATTTGAACAACTTGAGCAGTTCTTC. Its translation is CSARGFEQLEQFF. The chain employs TRBV20-1 and TRBJ2-1, with D uncertain. CDR3 length equals 13 residues. V lost 1 base and J 9 bases, leaving 13 bases between the germline ends. Germline V gene data show CDR1 as DFQATT and CDR2 as SNEGSKA (reference sequence).

J is TRBJ2-5 and V is TRBV19, with 11 positions matching TRBD2. Losses at the gene ends were 5 bases for V and 8 bases for J; bases not matched to a gene: 7. The CDR3 totals 14 residues. In germline, CDR1 is LNHDA, CDR2 SQIVND (reference sequence). As DNA, the CDR3 is TGTGCCAGTAGTCCCACGACTAGCGGGGCAACCCAGTACTTC. The encoded protein is CASSPTTSGATQYF.

This clonotype was counted a single time. J is TRBJ1-2 and V is TRBV28; 8 bases agree with TRBD1. J lost 8 bases, V lost 8 bases, and 10 bases had no gene match. This CDR3 has 13 amino acids. Germline V CDR1 and CDR2: MDHEN, SYDVKM. This CDR3 reads CASLTQGARGYTF. The CDR3 DNA follows: TGTGCCAGCTTGACTCAGGGGGCTAGAGGCTACACCTTC.

The chain combines TRBV7-2 with TRBJ1-2; no clear D. CDR3 size: 14 residues. V lost 5 bases and J lost 2, with 12 bases in between. Germline CDR1 SGHTA, CDR2 FQGNSA. The CDR3 DNA reads as TGTGCCAGCAGCCCCCATAGAGGAAACTATGGCTACACCTTC. It is translated as CASSPHRGNYGYTF.

The chain is built from TRBV7-8 and TRBJ1-5; tentative D call: TRBD1 (5 bases). From germline, CDR1 is SGHVS and CDR2 FQNEAQ. V lost 0 bases, J lost 5 bases, and 14 bases lay in between. This CDR3 comprises 16 residues. The CDR3 sequence is CASSLAGQGLHQPQHF. In DNA, the CDR3 is TGTGCCAGCAGCTTAGCTGGGCAGGGCCTTCATCAGCCCCAGCATTTT.

The chain has TRBV20-1 and TRBJ2-1, with D uncertain. The V end lost 0 bases, the J end lost 12 bases, and 6 bases lay between the germline ends. CDR3 length equals 10 residues. Germline V gives CDR1 DFQATT, CDR2 SNEGSKA (reference sequence). The CDR3 bases are TGCAGTGCTAGAGACTATTGGCAGTTCTTC. Protein: CSARDYWQFF.